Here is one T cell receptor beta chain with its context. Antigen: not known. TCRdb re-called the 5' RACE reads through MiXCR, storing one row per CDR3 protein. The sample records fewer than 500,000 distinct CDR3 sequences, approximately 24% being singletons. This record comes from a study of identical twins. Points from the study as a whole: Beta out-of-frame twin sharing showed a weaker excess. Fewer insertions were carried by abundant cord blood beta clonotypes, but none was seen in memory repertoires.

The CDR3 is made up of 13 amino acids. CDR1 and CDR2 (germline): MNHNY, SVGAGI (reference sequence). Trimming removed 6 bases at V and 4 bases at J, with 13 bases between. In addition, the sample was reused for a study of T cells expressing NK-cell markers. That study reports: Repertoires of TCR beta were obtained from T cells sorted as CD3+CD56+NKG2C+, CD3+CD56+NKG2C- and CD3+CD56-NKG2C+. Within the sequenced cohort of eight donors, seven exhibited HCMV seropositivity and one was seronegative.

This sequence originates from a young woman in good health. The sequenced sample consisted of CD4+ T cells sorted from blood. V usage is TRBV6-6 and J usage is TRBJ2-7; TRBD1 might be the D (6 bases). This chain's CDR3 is CASSNMRGYEQYF. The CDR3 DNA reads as TGTGCCAGCAGCAATATGAGGGGGTACGAGCAGTACTTC.